Listed below are T cell receptor beta chains from one sample, sequenced in a study of response to subunit inactivated influenza vaccine. TCRdb reprocessed the RT-PCR reads with MiXCR, giving one entry per CDR3 protein. The data show around 790,000 distinct CDR3 sequences, 21% seen once. The sample consisted of PBMCs from blood, taken 5 to 6 days after vaccination. These receptor sequences come from a man aged 45-60 years who received an inactivated influenza vaccine. The CDR3 runs from the conserved cysteine through the conserved F or W. A D gene is named only where the DNA matches it firmly. Clone size is given for some rows only: seen once, a few or many times, or a class if the clone is expanded.

CDR3nt: TGTGCCATCAGAGACCTCACAGACTCCTACGAGCAGTACTTC
CDR3aa: CAIRDLTDSYEQYF
j_gene: TRBJ2-7
abundance: NA
d_gene: NA
v_gene: TRBV10-3

CDR3nt: TGTGCCAGCAGCCGTGGGATTAAGCGGGAGGACTACTACGAGCAGTACTTC
CDR3aa: CASSRGIKREDYYEQYF
j_gene: TRBJ2-7
abundance: NA
d_gene: TRBD2
v_gene: TRBV27

CDR3nt: TGCGCCAGCAGCCATCGCGGGACGGGGGGTTACAATGAGCAGTTCTTC
CDR3aa: CASSHRGTGGYNEQFF
j_gene: TRBJ2-1
abundance: few
d_gene: TRBD2
v_gene: TRBV4-3

CDR3nt: TGTGCCAGCAGTTTAGCTGACAGGGGTAATTCACCCCTCCACTTT
CDR3aa: CASSLADRGNSPLHF
j_gene: TRBJ1-6
abundance: NA
d_gene: TRBD1
v_gene: TRBV12-3/TRBV12-4

CDR3nt: TGTGCCAGCAAGGTGGACGGAACCTACGAGCAGTACTTC
CDR3aa: CASKVDGTYEQYF
j_gene: TRBJ2-7
abundance: NA
d_gene: NA
v_gene: TRBV2

CDR3nt: TGCGCCAGCAGCTTGGACAGGGGGCCATCGGTTAGCCAAGAGACCCAGTACTTC
CDR3aa: CASSLDRGPSVSQETQYF
j_gene: TRBJ2-5
abundance: NA
d_gene: TRBD1
v_gene: TRBV5-1

CDR3nt: TGCAGTGCTAGAGATTTCGCGGGAGGCCCCTACGAGCAGTACTTC
CDR3aa: CSARDFAGGPYEQYF
j_gene: TRBJ2-7
abundance: few
d_gene: TRBD2
v_gene: TRBV20-1

CDR3nt: TGTGCCATCAATCCTAGCGGGAACAACAATGAGCAGTTCTTC
CDR3aa: CAINPSGNNNEQFF
j_gene: TRBJ2-1
abundance: NA
d_gene: TRBD2
v_gene: TRBV10-3

CDR3nt: TGTGCCATCAGTGAGTCCGGAAGTAGGGAAAAACTGTTTTTT
CDR3aa: CAISESGSREKLFF
j_gene: TRBJ1-4
abundance: few
d_gene: NA
v_gene: TRBV10-3

CDR3nt: TGTGCCAGCAGCTCCCCCGGGACTAGCGGGGGCCGCACAGATACGCAGTATTTT
CDR3aa: CASSSPGTSGGRTDTQYF
j_gene: TRBJ2-3
abundance: few
d_gene: TRBD2
v_gene: TRBV6-1

CDR3nt: TGTGCCAGCAGTTTGCAGGGAGGGTTCGAGCAGTACTTC
CDR3aa: CASSLQGGFEQYF
j_gene: TRBJ2-7
abundance: many
d_gene: TRBD2
v_gene: TRBV6-2/TRBV6-3

CDR3nt: TGTGCCAGCAGCTTAGCAGCTCCTCTCTACGAGCAGTACTTC
CDR3aa: CASSLAAPLYEQYF
j_gene: TRBJ2-7
abundance: many
d_gene: NA
v_gene: TRBV7-2

CDR3nt: TGTGCCAGCAGTTTAAGCAGGGTCGGGGAGACCCAGTACTTC
CDR3aa: CASSLSRVGETQYF
j_gene: TRBJ2-5
abundance: few
d_gene: NA
v_gene: TRBV27

CDR3nt: TGCAGTGCTAAGAATACGCAGTATTTT
CDR3aa: CSAKNTQYF
j_gene: TRBJ2-3
abundance: NA
d_gene: NA
v_gene: TRBV20-1

CDR3nt: TGCAGTGCTAGTGTTCACAGCGAGAGCTCCTATAATTCACCCCTCCACTTT
CDR3aa: CSASVHSESSYNSPLHF
j_gene: TRBJ1-6
abundance: few
d_gene: NA
v_gene: TRBV20-1

CDR3nt: TGCGCCAGCAGCTTGGTTTTGGGGTCCGCCGGGGAGCTGTTTTTT
CDR3aa: CASSLVLGSAGELFF
j_gene: TRBJ2-2
abundance: NA
d_gene: NA
v_gene: TRBV5-1

CDR3nt: TGTGCCAGCAGTTACTCGAATCCGGGGGACCTTACCTACGAGCAGTACTTC
CDR3aa: CASSYSNPGDLTYEQYF
j_gene: TRBJ2-7
abundance: NA
d_gene: NA
v_gene: TRBV6-5

CDR3nt: TGTGCCAGCAGCTCGCGGACGGGCGGAAACACCATATATTTT
CDR3aa: CASSSRTGGNTIYF
j_gene: TRBJ1-3
abundance: few
d_gene: NA
v_gene: TRBV7-2

CDR3nt: TGTGCCAGCAGCTTAGACCAGGGGGCGGTTGCCTATGGCTACACCTTC
CDR3aa: CASSLDQGAVAYGYTF
j_gene: TRBJ1-2
abundance: NA
d_gene: TRBD1
v_gene: TRBV11-2

CDR3nt: TGCAGCGTTGGGTCGTACTATGGCTACACCTTC
CDR3aa: CSVGSYYGYTF
j_gene: TRBJ1-2
abundance: few
d_gene: NA
v_gene: TRBV29-1

CDR3nt: TGCGCCAGCAGTCATAGCGGGAGGGCCGGCGGGGAGCTGTTTTTT
CDR3aa: CASSHSGRAGGELFF
j_gene: TRBJ2-2
abundance: once
d_gene: TRBD2
v_gene: TRBV4-3

CDR3nt: TGCAGTGCTCCCGACAGGAGCTACGAGCAGTACTTC
CDR3aa: CSAPDRSYEQYF
j_gene: TRBJ2-7
abundance: NA
d_gene: NA
v_gene: TRBV20-1

CDR3nt: TGTGCCAGCAGCCCTTGGACTAGCGGGAGGGATTTCTACTACAATGAGCAGTTCTTC
CDR3aa: CASSPWTSGRDFYYNEQFF
j_gene: TRBJ2-1
abundance: NA
d_gene: TRBD2
v_gene: TRBV11-2

CDR3nt: TGTGCCAGCAGTTCTGAGGGGCTGGGCAATCAGCCCCAGCATTTT
CDR3aa: CASSSEGLGNQPQHF
j_gene: TRBJ1-5
abundance: NA
d_gene: NA
v_gene: TRBV27

CDR3nt: TGTGCCAGCAGGAGTGGTGGGAACAGGGGAAACTATGGCTACACCTTC
CDR3aa: CASRSGGNRGNYGYTF
j_gene: TRBJ1-2
abundance: NA
d_gene: TRBD1
v_gene: TRBV12-3/TRBV12-4

CDR3nt: TGCGCCAGCAGCCAAGGCGAGCGGGGAAGCACAGATACGCAGTATTTT
CDR3aa: CASSQGERGSTDTQYF
j_gene: TRBJ2-3
abundance: NA
d_gene: TRBD2
v_gene: TRBV4-3

CDR3nt: TGTGCCATCTTCGGGGGGCTAGCGGGAGACAGTGAGCAGTTCTTC
CDR3aa: CAIFGGLAGDSEQFF
j_gene: TRBJ2-1
abundance: NA
d_gene: TRBD2
v_gene: TRBV10-3

CDR3nt: TGCGCCAGCAGCTTGGCCCAGAGCAATGAGCAGTTCTTC
CDR3aa: CASSLAQSNEQFF
j_gene: TRBJ2-1
abundance: few
d_gene: NA
v_gene: TRBV5-1

CDR3nt: TGTGCCAGCAGCCAAGCCTGGGACAGGCCGCCCTACGAGCAGTACTTC
CDR3aa: CASSQAWDRPPYEQYF
j_gene: TRBJ2-7
abundance: few
d_gene: TRBD1
v_gene: TRBV3-1

CDR3nt: TGCAGCGTTGCCAGCGGGAGTGGCGCCTACAATGAGCAGTTCTTC
CDR3aa: CSVASGSGAYNEQFF
j_gene: TRBJ2-1
abundance: NA
d_gene: TRBD2
v_gene: TRBV29-1

CDR3nt: TGCAGTGCCCCGAGGACTAGCGGATCCTACAATGAGCAGTTCTTC
CDR3aa: CSAPRTSGSYNEQFF
j_gene: TRBJ2-1
abundance: NA
d_gene: TRBD2
v_gene: TRBV20-1

CDR3nt: TGTGCCAGTAGTATTCTCCACGGGACAGTGCGCAATCAGCCCCAGCATTTT
CDR3aa: CASSILHGTVRNQPQHF
j_gene: TRBJ1-5
abundance: few
d_gene: TRBD1
v_gene: TRBV19

CDR3nt: TGTGCCAGCAGCCCCTCTAGGACCCGCTTCAATCAGCCCCAGCATTTT
CDR3aa: CASSPSRTRFNQPQHF
j_gene: TRBJ1-5
abundance: few
d_gene: NA
v_gene: TRBV6-2/TRBV6-3